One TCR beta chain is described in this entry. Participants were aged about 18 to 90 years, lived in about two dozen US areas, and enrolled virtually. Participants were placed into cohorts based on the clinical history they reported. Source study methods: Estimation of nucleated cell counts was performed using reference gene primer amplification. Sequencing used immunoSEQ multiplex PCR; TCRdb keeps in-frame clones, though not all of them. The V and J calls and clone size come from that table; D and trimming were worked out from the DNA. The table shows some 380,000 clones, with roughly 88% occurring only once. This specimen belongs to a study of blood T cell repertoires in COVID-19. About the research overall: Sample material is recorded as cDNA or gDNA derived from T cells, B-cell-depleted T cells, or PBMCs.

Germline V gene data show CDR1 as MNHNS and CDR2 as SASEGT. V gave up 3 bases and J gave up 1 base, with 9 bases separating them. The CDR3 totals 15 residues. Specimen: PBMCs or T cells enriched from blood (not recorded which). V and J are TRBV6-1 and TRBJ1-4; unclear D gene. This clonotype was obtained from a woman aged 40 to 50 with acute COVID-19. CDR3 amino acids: CASSDFGRTNEKLFF. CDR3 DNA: TGTGCCAGCAGTGATTTTGGGAGAACTAATGAAAAACTGTTTTTT.